This entry features one T cell receptor beta chain sequence. The sample comes from a study of blood T cell repertoires in COVID-19. TCRdb's table, derived via immunoSEQ multiplex PCR, lists solely in-frame clones and lacks some. Among about 150,000 clones listed, about 85% were seen once. Germline CDR1 SGHRS, CDR2 YFSETQ. The CDR3 runs 13 residues. The V and J ends lost 2 bases and 5 bases respectively, with 11 bases between them. V gene TRBV5-1 combines with J gene TRBJ2-7, with D hard to call. The source material was peripheral blood. The sequence derives from a woman in her fifties or sixties with COVID-19, enrolled during active disease. The CDR3: CASSFMADHEQYF. As DNA, the CDR3 is TGCGCCAGCAGCTTCATGGCAGATCACGAGCAGTACTTC.